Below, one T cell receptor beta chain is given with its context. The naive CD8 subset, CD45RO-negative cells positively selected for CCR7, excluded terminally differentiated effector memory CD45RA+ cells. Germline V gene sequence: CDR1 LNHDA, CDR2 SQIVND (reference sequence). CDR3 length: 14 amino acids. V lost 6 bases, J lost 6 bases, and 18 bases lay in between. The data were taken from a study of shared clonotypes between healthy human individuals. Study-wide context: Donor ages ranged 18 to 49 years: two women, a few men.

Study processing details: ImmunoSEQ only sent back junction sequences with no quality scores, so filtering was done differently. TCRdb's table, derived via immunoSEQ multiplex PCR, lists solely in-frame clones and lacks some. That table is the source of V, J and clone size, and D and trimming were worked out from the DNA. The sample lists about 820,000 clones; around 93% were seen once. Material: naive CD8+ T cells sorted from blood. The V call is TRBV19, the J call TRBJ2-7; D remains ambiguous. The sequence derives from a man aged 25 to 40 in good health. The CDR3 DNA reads TGTGCCAGTAGCCCCACAGACCCCCCTGGCGAGCAGTACTTC. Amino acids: CASSPTDPPGEQYF.